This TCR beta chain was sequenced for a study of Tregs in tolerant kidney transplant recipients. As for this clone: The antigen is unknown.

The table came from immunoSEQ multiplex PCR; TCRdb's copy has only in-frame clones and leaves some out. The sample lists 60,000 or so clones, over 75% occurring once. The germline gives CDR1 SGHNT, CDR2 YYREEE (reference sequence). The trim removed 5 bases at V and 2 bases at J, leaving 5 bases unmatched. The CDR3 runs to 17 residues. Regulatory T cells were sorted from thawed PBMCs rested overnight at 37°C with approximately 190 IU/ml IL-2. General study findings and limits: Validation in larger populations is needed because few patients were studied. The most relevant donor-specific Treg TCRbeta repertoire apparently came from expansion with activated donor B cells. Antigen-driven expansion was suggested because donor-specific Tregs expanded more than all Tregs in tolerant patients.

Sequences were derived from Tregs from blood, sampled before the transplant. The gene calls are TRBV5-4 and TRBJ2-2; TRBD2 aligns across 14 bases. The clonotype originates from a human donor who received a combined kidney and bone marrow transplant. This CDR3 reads CASRGTSGGPNTGELFF. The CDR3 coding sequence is TGTGCCAGCAGGGGGACTAGCGGGGGCCCCAACACCGGGGAGCTGTTTTTT.